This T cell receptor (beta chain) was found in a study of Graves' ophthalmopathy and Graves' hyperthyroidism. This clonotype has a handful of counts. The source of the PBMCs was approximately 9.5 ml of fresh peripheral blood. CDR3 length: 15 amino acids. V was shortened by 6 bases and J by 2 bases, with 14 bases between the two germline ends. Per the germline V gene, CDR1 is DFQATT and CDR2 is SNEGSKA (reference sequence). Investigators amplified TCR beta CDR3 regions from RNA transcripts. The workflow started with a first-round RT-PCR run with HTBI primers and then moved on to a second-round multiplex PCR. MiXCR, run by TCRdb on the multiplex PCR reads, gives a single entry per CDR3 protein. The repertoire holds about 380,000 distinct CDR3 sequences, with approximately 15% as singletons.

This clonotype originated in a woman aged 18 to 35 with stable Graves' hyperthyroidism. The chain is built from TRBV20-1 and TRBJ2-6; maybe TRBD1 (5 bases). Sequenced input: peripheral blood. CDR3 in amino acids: CSAFKQGTGANVLTF. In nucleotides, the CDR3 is TGCAGTGCCTTTAAGCAGGGAACTGGGGCCAACGTCCTGACTTTC.